Below, 5 T cell receptor beta chains from the same sample are listed, as sequenced in a study of shared clonotypes between healthy human individuals. The data were produced by immunoSEQ multiplex PCR, yet TCRdb's version contains in-frame clones alone and is incomplete. The sample records 2,100,000 or so clones, approximately 96% being singletons. The specimen was naive CD4+ T cells sorted from blood. Regarding subset: CD45RA+ positively selected. The receptors stem from a young man in good health.

CDR3 amino acids: CSAGEEKLFF. For the CDR3, the DNA is TGCAGTGCGGGGGAAGAAAAACTGTTTTTT. The gene calls are TRBV20-1 and TRBJ1-4, with D tentatively TRBD1 (5 bases). V lost 6 bases and J 8 bases, leaving 7 bases between the germline ends. Looked up from germline, CDR1 is DFQATT and CDR2 is SNEGSKA (reference sequence). The CDR3 spans 10 residues.

The chain couples TRBV5-1 to TRBJ2-7; D perhaps matches TRBD1 (6 bases). The V gene's germline CDR1 is SGHRS and CDR2 YFSETQ. There are 15 residues in the CDR3. With 3 bases removed from V and 3 bases from J, the gap between germline ends came to 16 bases. The DNA of the CDR3 is TGCGCCAGCAGCTCGGGGCGACAGGCATTCTACGAGCAGTACTTC. It codes for CASSSGRQAFYEQYF.

The chain combines TRBV5-1 with TRBJ2-7, with D perhaps TRBD1 (6 bases). V was shortened by 3 bases and J by 7 bases, with 14 bases between the two germline ends. The length of the CDR3 is 13 residues. Germline assignment: CDR1 SGHRS and CDR2 YFSETQ. The CDR3 nucleotides read TGCGCCAGCAGCTCCAGGACAGTGGGGGAGCAGTACTTC. Encoded protein: CASSSRTVGEQYF.

The CDR3 spells CASSLGTTLQYNSPLHF. In nucleotides, the CDR3 is TGTGCCAGTAGTTTGGGGACAACCCTCCAATATAATTCACCCCTCCACTTT. The chain recombines TRBV19 with TRBJ1-6; tentatively, D is TRBD1 (6 bases). This CDR3 is built from 17 residues. Trimming took off 5 bases at V and 4 bases at J, with 18 bases between the two ends. Germline lookup yields CDR1 LNHDA and CDR2 SQIVND (reference sequence).

This clone was seen only once. The chain recombines TRBV7-3 with TRBJ2-2, with D perhaps being TRBD1 or TRBD2 (5 bases each). Germline-derived CDR1 and CDR2 are SGHTA and FQGTGA. This CDR3 comprises 16 residues. V was pared by 5 bases and J by 3 bases, with 16 bases between. In DNA form, the CDR3 reads TGTGCCAGCAGCCCCCGGGGAGCAGGGTACACCGGGGAGCTGTTTTTT. It yields the protein CASSPRGAGYTGELFF. The variable domain in full, with the rest retrieved from reference TRBV7-3 and TRBJ2-2, is GAGVSQTPSNKVTEKGKYVELRCDPISGHTALYWYRQSLGQGPEFLIYFQGTGAADDSGLPNDRFFAVRPEGSVSTLKIQRTERGDSAVYLCASSPRGAGYTGELFFGEGSRLTVL.